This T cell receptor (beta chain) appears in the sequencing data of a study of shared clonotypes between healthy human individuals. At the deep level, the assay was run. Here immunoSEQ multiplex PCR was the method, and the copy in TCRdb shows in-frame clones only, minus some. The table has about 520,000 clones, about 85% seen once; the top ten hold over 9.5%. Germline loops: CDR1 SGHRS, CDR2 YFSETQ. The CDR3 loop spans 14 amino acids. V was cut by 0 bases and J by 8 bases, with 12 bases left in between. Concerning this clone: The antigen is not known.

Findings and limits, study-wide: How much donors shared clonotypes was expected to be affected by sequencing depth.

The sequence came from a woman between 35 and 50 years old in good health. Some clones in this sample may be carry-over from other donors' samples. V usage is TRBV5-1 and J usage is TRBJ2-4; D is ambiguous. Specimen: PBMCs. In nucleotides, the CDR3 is TGCGCCAGCAGCTTGGGGCAGAGCCGGGACATTCAGTACTTC. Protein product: CASSLGQSRDIQYF.